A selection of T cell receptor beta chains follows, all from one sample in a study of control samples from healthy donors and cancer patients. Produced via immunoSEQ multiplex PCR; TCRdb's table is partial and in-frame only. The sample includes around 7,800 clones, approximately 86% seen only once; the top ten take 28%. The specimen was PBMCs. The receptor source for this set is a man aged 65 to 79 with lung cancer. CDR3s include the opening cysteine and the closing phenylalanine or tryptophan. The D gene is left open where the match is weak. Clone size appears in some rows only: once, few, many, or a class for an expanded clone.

CASSIVQNQPQHF	TGTGCCAGTAGTATAGTGCAGAATCAGCCCCAGCATTTT	TRBJ1-5	TRBV19	-	-
CASSFSDRGPNEQFF	TGTGCCAGCAGCTTCTCGGACAGGGGGCCTAATGAGCAGTTCTTC	TRBJ2-1	TRBV5-5	TRBD1	-
CASSLGLGVADTQYF	TGTGCCAGCAGCTTGGGACTAGGGGTCGCAGATACGCAGTATTTT	TRBJ2-3	TRBV5-4	-	-
CASHSSSFYGYTF	TGTGCCAGTCATTCATCCTCCTTCTATGGCTACACCTTC	TRBJ1-2	TRBV19	-	-
CASSPGQGVYEQYF	TGTGCCAGCAGCCCGGGACAGGGGGTATACGAGCAGTACTTC	TRBJ2-7	TRBV6-1	TRBD1	-
CATGQGLGQPQHF	TGTGCCACGGGACAGGGGCTAGGTCAGCCCCAGCATTTT	TRBJ1-5	TRBV28	TRBD1	few
CASSLELAGSYEQYF	TGTGCCAGCAGCTTGGAACTAGCGGGGTCCTACGAGCAGTACTTC	TRBJ2-7	TRBV5-4	TRBD2	few
CACGAVEYNEQFF	TGTGCCTGCGGGGCAGTGGAGTACAATGAGCAGTTCTTC	TRBJ2-1	TRBV28	-	-
CASSPSETQYF	TGTGCCAGCTCACCGTCGGAGACCCAGTACTTC	TRBJ2-5	TRBV18	-	-
CASRDRAMNTEAFF	TGTGCCAGCCGAGACAGGGCCATGAACACTGAAGCTTTCTTT	TRBJ1-1	TRBV27	TRBD1	-
CASSLEVRLAGVSDTDTQYF	TGTGCCAGCAGCTTAGAAGTCCGGCTAGCGGGAGTTTCTGACACAGATACGCAGTATTTT	TRBJ2-3	TRBV11-2	TRBD2	-
CASRPGQGDQPQHF	TGTGCCAGCAGACCGGGACAGGGAGATCAGCCCCAGCATTTT	TRBJ1-5	TRBV6-5	TRBD1	few
CASSVAGRSGNEQFF	TGTGCCAGCAGCGTTGCGGGACGGTCTGGGAATGAGCAGTTCTTC	TRBJ2-1	TRBV9	-	-
CASSKDSRKGNQPQHF	TGTGCCAGCAGTAAAGACAGTAGGAAGGGCAATCAGCCCCAGCATTTT	TRBJ1-5	TRBV6-6	-	-
CASSQDRSYEQYF	TGCGCCAGCAGCCAAGATAGATCGTACGAGCAGTACTTC	TRBJ2-7	TRBV4-3	-	-
CASSKVGTGAYEQYF	-	TRBJ2-7	TRBV21-1	-	-
CASSLVPQETQYF	TGTGCCAGCAGCTTAGTACCCCAGGAGACCCAGTACTTC	TRBJ2-5	TRBV7-2	-	-
CATSRVRDQPQHF	TGTGCCACCAGCAGAGTTAGAGATCAGCCCCAGCATTTT	TRBJ1-5	TRBV15	-	-
CASSLWVLSPLHF	TGTGCCAGCAGTTTATGGGTGCTTTCACCCCTCCACTTT	TRBJ1-6	TRBV27	-	few
CASSGSGNQPQHF	TGTGCCAGCAGTGGCTCGGGCAATCAGCCCCAGCATTTT	TRBJ1-5	TRBV27	-	-
CASNRDRSGYTF	TGTGCCAGCAACAGGGACAGGTCCGGCTACACCTTC	TRBJ1-2	TRBV6-6	TRBD1	-
CASSSGQFPYEQYF	TGCGCCAGCAGCTCGGGACAATTCCCCTACGAGCAGTACTTC	TRBJ2-7	TRBV5-1	-	-
CASSLGVYTEAFF	TGTGCCAGCAGTTTGGGTGTTTACACTGAAGCTTTCTTT	TRBJ1-1	TRBV6-2/TRBV6-3	-	-
CASRLLAGDRHEQFF	TGTGCCAGCAGACTACTAGCGGGAGATAGGCATGAGCAGTTCTTC	TRBJ2-1	TRBV11-2	TRBD2	-
CASSFSLGSEQFF	TGTGCCAGCAGCTTCTCGCTCGGGAGTGAGCAGTTCTTC	TRBJ2-1	TRBV7-8	-	-
CATGTGDQPQHF	TGTGCCACCGGGACAGGGGACCAGCCCCAGCATTTT	TRBJ1-5	TRBV15	TRBD1	-
CASSWTGGSYEQYF	TGCGCCAGCAGCTGGACAGGTGGGTCCTACGAGCAGTACTTC	TRBJ2-7	TRBV5-1	TRBD1	-
CAISDGPYEQYF	TGTGCCATCAGTGACGGTCCCTACGAGCAGTACTTC	TRBJ2-7	TRBV10-3	-	-
CASSMTGTGSYEQYF	TGTGCCAGTAGTATGACCGGGACAGGGTCCTACGAGCAGTACTTC	TRBJ2-7	TRBV19	TRBD1	-
CASKRTRGQDYGYTF	TGTGCCAGTAAAAGAACTAGGGGGCAGGACTATGGCTACACCTTC	TRBJ1-2	TRBV19	TRBD1	-
CASSLFLGTDGSPLHF	TGTGCCAGCAGTTTATTTTTGGGGACAGATGGTTCACCCCTCCACTTT	TRBJ1-6	TRBV27	TRBD1	once
CASTTGFDNEQFF	TGTGCCAGCACGACAGGGTTCGACAATGAGCAGTTCTTC	TRBJ2-1	TRBV6-5	TRBD1	-
CASSNSGAPYEQYF	TGTGCCAGTAGTAATAGTGGGGCGCCCTACGAGCAGTACTTC	TRBJ2-7	TRBV19	-	once
CASSLSNPYEQYF	TGTGCCAGCAGCTTAAGTAATCCCTACGAGCAGTACTTC	TRBJ2-7	TRBV7-9	-	once
CASSYFRGSYNSPLHF	TGTGCCAGCAGTTATTTCCGGGGCTCCTATAATTCACCCCTCCACTTT	TRBJ1-6	TRBV6-5	-	-
CASSLVTGGGLDTEAFF	TGTGCCAGCAGCTTGGTTACAGGGGGCGGACTGGACACTGAAGCTTTCTTT	TRBJ1-1	TRBV5-5	TRBD1	-
CASSFRDSAPAEAFF	TGTGCCAGCAGCTTCAGGGACAGTGCACCAGCTGAAGCTTTCTTT	TRBJ1-1	TRBV7-9	TRBD1	-
CATSASGQDNYGYTF	TGTGCCACCAGCGCCTCGGGACAGGATAACTATGGCTACACCTTC	TRBJ1-2	TRBV15	TRBD1	-
CASSQNRAHTEAFF	TGTGCCAGCAGCCAAAACAGGGCGCACACTGAAGCTTTCTTT	TRBJ1-1	TRBV14	-	-
CASSFSSGLQFF	TGTGCCAGCAGTTTTTCGTCGGGATTACAGTTCTTC	TRBJ2-1	TRBV27	-	-
CASSSPAAVSTLSTGELFF	TGTGCCAGCAGTTCCCCGGCAGCAGTTTCAACCCTTAGCACCGGGGAGCTGTTTTTT	TRBJ2-2	TRBV27	-	-
CASSEAAGANVLTF	TGTGCCAGCAGCGAAGCCGCTGGGGCCAACGTCCTGACTTTC	TRBJ2-6	TRBV5-4	-	-
CASTDDRFYTQYF	TGTGCCAGCACGGATGACAGGTTTTATACGCAGTATTTT	TRBJ2-3	TRBV25-1	-	-
CASSQAGGGGTEAFF	TGTGCCAGCAGCCAAGCGGGTGGGGGAGGCACTGAAGCTTTCTTT	TRBJ1-1	TRBV3-1/TRBV3-2	-	-
CASSLAIAGAGANVLTF	TGTGCCAGCAGCTTAGCGATAGCGGGCGCCGGGGCCAACGTCCTGACTTTC	TRBJ2-6	TRBV7-8	TRBD2	-
CASRTQGANTGELFF	TGTGCCAGCAGGACACAGGGGGCGAACACCGGGGAGCTGTTTTTT	TRBJ2-2	TRBV25-1	TRBD1	-
CASSQEVSVYEQYF	TGCGCCAGCAGCCAAGAGGTATCCGTATACGAGCAGTACTTC	TRBJ2-7	TRBV4-3	-	-
CASSLALAGVSEQYF	TGTGCCAGCAGCTTGGCCTTAGCGGGAGTCTCCGAGCAGTACTTC	TRBJ2-7	TRBV5-5	TRBD2	-
CASSLYGTSHNEQFF	TGTGCCAGCAGCTTATACGGGACTAGTCACAATGAGCAGTTCTTC	TRBJ2-1	TRBV7-8	TRBD2	few
CASKAAGHQETQYF	TGTGCCAGTAAGGCGGCCGGGCACCAAGAGACCCAGTACTTC	TRBJ2-5	TRBV7-8	-	-
CAISASDSGANVLTF	TGTGCCATCAGTGCTAGCGACTCTGGGGCCAACGTCCTGACTTTC	TRBJ2-6	TRBV10-3	-	-
CASRTGVGGNTIYF	TGTGCCAGCAGAACTGGGGTAGGCGGAAACACCATATATTTT	TRBJ1-3	TRBV6-6	-	-
CASSISTDTQYF	TGTGCCAGCAGCATTAGCACAGATACGCAGTATTTT	TRBJ2-3	TRBV5-4	-	few
CASTQTGLAGGAGANVLTF	TGTGCCAGCACCCAAACGGGACTAGCGGGAGGGGCTGGGGCCAACGTCCTGACTTTC	TRBJ2-6	TRBV2	TRBD2	-
CASSFRSGRGETQYF	TGTGCCAGCAGCTTCCGAAGCGGGAGGGGGGAGACCCAGTACTTC	TRBJ2-5	TRBV9	TRBD2	-
CASSVDGRTGTGLFF	TGTGCCAGCAGCGTAGATGGGAGAACCGGGACAGGGCTTTTCTTT	TRBJ1-1	TRBV9	TRBD1	-
CASSSGLGGSTEAFF	TGTGCCAGCAGCTCTGGGCTCGGGGGTAGTACTGAAGCTTTCTTT	TRBJ1-1	TRBV7-2	-	-
CASSEAQRTEAFF	TGTGCCAGCAGTGAAGCACAGCGCACTGAAGCTTTCTTT	TRBJ1-1	TRBV2	-	-
CASSLFGGTYEQYF	TGCGCCAGCAGCTTGTTTGGCGGGACCTACGAGCAGTACTTC	TRBJ2-7	TRBV5-1	-	-